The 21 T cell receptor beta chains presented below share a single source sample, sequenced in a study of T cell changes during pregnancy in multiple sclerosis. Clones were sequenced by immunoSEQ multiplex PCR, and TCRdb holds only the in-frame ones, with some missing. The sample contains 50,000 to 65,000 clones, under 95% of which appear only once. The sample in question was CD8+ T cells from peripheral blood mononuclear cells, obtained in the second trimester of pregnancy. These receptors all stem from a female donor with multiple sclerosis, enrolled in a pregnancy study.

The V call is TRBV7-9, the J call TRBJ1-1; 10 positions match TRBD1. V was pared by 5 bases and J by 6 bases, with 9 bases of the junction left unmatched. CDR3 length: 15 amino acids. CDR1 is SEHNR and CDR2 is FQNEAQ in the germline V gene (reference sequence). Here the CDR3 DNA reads TGTGCCAGCAGCCAGGGACAGGGGCCCTCTCCTGAAGCTTTCTTT. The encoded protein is CASSQGQGPSPEAFF.

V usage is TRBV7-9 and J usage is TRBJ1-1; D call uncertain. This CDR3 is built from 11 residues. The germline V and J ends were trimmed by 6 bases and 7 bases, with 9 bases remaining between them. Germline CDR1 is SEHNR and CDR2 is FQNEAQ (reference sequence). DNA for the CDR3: TGTGCCAGCAGGAGGGCCCGTGAAGCTTTCTTT. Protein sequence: CASRRAREAFF.

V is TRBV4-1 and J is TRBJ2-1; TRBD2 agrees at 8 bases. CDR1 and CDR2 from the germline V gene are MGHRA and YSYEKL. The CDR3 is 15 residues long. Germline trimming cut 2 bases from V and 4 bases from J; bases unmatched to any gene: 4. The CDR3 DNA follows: TGCGCCAGCAGCCAAATTGGACTAGCTTACAATGAGCAGTTCTTC. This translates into CASSQIGLAYNEQFF.

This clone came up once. The CDR3 sequence is CASSEAVTGSKAFF. CDR3 bases: TGTGCCAGCAGTGAAGCAGTGACAGGTTCCAAAGCTTTCTTT. The V and J genes are TRBV2 and TRBJ1-1; tentatively, D is TRBD1 (6 bases). V was pared by 0 bases and J by 9 bases, with 14 bases between. The germline CDR1 and CDR2 sequences are SNHLY and FYNNEI. This CDR3 spans 14 amino acids.

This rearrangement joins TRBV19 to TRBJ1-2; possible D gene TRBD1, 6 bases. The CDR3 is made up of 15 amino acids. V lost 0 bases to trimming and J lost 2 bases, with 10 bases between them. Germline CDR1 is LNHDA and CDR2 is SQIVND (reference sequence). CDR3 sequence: CASSIDQGQNYGYTF. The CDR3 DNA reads TGTGCCAGTAGTATAGATCAAGGACAGAACTATGGCTACACCTTC. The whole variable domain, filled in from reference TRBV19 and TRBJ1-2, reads DGGITQSPKYLFRKEGQNVTLSCEQNLNHDAMYWYRQDPGQGLRLIYYSQIVNDFQKGDIAEGYSVSREKKESFPLTVTSAQKNPTAFYLCASSIDQGQNYGYTFGSGTRLTVV.

In nucleotides, the CDR3 is TGTGCCAGCAGCTTGGGAGCCGGGACAGGGAGTTGGAACACTGAAGCTTTCTTT. It encodes CASSLGAGTGSWNTEAFF. The chain joins TRBV5-6 to TRBJ1-1; 9 bases align to TRBD1. Trimming removed 0 bases from V and 1 base from J; junction bases left unmatched: 10. The CDR3 extends over 18 amino acids. The germline V gene has CDR1 SGHDT and CDR2 YYEEEE.

This chain's CDR3 is CASSLVPRESQETQYF. CDR3 sequence (DNA): TGTGCCAGCAGCTTAGTTCCGCGGGAGAGCCAAGAGACCCAGTACTTC. The rearrangement joins TRBV11-2 to TRBJ2-5, with TRBD2 matching over 7 bases. After removal of 1 base from V and 1 base from J, the junction contained 6 bases not matched to a gene. Germline assignment: CDR1 SGHAT and CDR2 FQNNGV. The CDR3 is 16 residues long. The full variable domain, in which reference TRBV11-2 and TRBJ2-5 provide the parts outside the CDR3, is EAGVAQSPRYKIIEKRQSVAFWCNPISGHATLYWYQQILGQGPKLLIQFQNNGVVDDSQLPKDRFSAERLKGVDSTLKIQPAKLEDSAVYLCASSLVPRESQETQYFGPGTRLLVL.

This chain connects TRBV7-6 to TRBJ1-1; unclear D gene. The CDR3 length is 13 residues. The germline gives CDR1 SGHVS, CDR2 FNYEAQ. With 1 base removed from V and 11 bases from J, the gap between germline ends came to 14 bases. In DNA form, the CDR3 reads TGTGCCAGCAGCTTAGAACCTGCGGGCGAGGCTTTCTTT. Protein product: CASSLEPAGEAFF.

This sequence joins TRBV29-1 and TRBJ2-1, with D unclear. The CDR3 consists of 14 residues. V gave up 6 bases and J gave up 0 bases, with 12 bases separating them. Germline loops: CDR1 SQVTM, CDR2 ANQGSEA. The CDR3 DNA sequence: TGCAGCGTCTTCGTTGTTAACTCCTACAATGAGCAGTTCTTC. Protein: CSVFVVNSYNEQFF.

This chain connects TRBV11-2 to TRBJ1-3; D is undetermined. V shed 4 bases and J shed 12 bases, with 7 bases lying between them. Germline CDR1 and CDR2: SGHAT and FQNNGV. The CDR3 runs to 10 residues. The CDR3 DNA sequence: TGTGCCAGCAGCTCGAGGGACATATATTTT. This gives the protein CASSSRDIYF.

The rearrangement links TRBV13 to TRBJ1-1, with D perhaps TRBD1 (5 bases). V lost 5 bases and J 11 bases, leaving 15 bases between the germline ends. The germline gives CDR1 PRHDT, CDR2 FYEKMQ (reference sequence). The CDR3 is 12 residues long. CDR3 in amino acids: CASSEGVGRAFF. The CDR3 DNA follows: TGTGCCAGCAGCGAAGGGGTGGGGCGGGCTTTCTTT.

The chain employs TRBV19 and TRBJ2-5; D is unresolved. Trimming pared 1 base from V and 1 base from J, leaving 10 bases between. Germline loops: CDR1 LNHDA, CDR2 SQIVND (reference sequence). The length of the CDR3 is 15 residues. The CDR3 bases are TGTGCCAGTAGTATAGGCGGCCCGATCCAAGAGACCCAGTACTTC. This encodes CASSIGGPIQETQYF.

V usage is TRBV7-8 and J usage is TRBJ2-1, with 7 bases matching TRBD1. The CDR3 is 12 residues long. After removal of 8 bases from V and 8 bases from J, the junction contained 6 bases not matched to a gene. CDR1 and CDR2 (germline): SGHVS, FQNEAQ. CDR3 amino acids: CASGTGTDEQFF. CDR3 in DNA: TGTGCCAGCGGCACCGGGACAGATGAGCAGTTCTTC.

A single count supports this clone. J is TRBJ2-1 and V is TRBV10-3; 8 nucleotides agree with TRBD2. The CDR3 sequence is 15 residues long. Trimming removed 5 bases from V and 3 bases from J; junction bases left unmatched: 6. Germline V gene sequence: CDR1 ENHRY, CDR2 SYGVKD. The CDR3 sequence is CAISYTSGDYNEQFF. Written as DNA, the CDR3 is TGTGCCATCAGTTATACTAGCGGAGACTACAATGAGCAGTTCTTC.

The CDR3 is CASRADGEIYNEQFF. The CDR3 DNA reads as TGTGCCAGCAGAGCGGACGGGGAAATCTACAATGAGCAGTTCTTC. The chain uses TRBV28 and TRBJ2-1; maybe TRBD2 (5 bases). The CDR3 spans 15 residues. V shed 6 bases and J shed 3 bases, with 15 bases lying between them. Germline-derived CDR1 and CDR2 are MDHEN and SYDVKM.

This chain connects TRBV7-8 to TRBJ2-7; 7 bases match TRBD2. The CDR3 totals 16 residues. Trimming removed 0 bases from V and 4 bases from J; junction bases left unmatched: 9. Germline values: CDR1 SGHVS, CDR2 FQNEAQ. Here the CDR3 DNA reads TGTGCCAGCAGCTTAGCAAGGATGGGAGGGGAATACGAGCAGTACTTC. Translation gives CASSLARMGGEYEQYF. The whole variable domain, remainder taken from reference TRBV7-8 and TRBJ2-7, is GAGVSQSPRYKVAKRGQDVALRCDPISGHVSLFWYQQALGQGPEFLTYFQNEAQLDKSGLPSDRFFAERPEGSVSTLKIQRTQQEDSAVYLCASSLARMGGEYEQYFGPGTRLTVT.

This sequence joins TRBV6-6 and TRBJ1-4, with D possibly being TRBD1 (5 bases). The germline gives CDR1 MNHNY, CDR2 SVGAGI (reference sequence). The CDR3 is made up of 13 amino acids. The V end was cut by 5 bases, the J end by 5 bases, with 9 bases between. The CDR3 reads CASSRGFNEKLFF. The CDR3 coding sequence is TGTGCCAGCAGTCGGGGGTTCAATGAAAAACTGTTTTTT.

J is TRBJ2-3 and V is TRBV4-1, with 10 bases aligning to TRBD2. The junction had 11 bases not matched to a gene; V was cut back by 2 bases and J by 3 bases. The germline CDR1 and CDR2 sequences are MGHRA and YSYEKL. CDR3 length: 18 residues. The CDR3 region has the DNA TGCGCCAGCAGCCAACATGGGGGCCTAGCGGGGGTTACAGATACGCAGTATTTT. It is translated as CASSQHGGLAGVTDTQYF.

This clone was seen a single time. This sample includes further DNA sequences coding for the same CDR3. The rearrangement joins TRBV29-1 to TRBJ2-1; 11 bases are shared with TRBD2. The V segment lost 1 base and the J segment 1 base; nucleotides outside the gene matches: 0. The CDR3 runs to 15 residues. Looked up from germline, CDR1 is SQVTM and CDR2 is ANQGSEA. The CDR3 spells CSVEGLAGSYNEQFF. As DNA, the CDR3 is TGCAGCGTTGAAGGACTAGCGGGGTCCTACAATGAGCAGTTCTTC.

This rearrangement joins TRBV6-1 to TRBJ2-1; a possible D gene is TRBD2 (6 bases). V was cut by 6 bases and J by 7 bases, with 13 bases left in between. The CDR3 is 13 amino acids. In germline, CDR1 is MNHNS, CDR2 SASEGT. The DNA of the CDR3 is TGTGCCAGCAGCTTGACTAGTTTGAATGAGCAGTTCTTC. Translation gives CASSLTSLNEQFF.

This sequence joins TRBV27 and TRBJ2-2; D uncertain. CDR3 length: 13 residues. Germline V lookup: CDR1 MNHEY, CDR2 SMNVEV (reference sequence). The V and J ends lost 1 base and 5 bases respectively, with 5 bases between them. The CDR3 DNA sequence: TGTGCCAGCAGTTTATTTCTTACCGGGGAGCTGTTTTTT. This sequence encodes CASSLFLTGELFF.